Below, 10 T cell receptor beta chains from the same sample are listed, as sequenced in a study of identical twins. TCRdb ran MiXCR on the 5' RACE reads and lists one entry per CDR3 protein. The sample has some 320,000 distinct CDR3 sequences; approximately 13% are singletons. The same specimen was also included in a second study, on yellow fever vaccine responses in identical twins.

Material: CD8+ T cells sorted from blood. The receptors come from a woman under 30 in good health.

This chain's CDR3 is CATSRQGESPLHF. CDR3 DNA sequence: TGTGCCACCAGCAGACAGGGGGAATCACCCCTCCACTTT. The chain links TRBV15 to TRBJ1-6; TRBD1 matches at 7 bases. The CDR3 covers 13 residues. The J segment lost 10 bases and the V segment lost 2 bases, leaving 2 bases of the junction unmatched. The V gene's germline CDR1 is LNHNV and CDR2 YYDKDF (reference sequence).

V gene TRBV20-1 combines with J gene TRBJ2-1; unclear D gene. The germline CDR1 and CDR2 sequences are DFQATT and SNEGSKA (reference sequence). The CDR3 contains 11 residues. The ends were cut back, 5 bases at V and 7 bases at J, with 9 bases in the middle. CDR3 loop: CSASNPNEQFF. The CDR3 DNA is TGCAGTGCTTCTAACCCTAATGAGCAGTTCTTC.

This clonotype was recorded at least ten times. The rearrangement uses TRBV15 and TRBJ1-5, with D possibly being TRBD1 (5 bases). The CDR3 contains 14 residues. V was shortened by 0 bases and J by 4 bases, with 7 bases between the two germline ends. Germline CDR1 is LNHNV and CDR2 is YYDKDF (reference sequence). The DNA of the CDR3 is TGTGCCACCAGCAGAGATCGGGGGAATCAGCCCCAGCATTTT. Translating gives CATSRDRGNQPQHF.

There are a few counts of this clonotype. The chain has TRBV20-1 and TRBJ1-4; D not resolved. CDR1 and CDR2 from the germline V gene are DFQATT and SNEGSKA (reference sequence). V shed 1 base and J shed 7 bases, with 13 bases lying between them. This CDR3 contains 14 residues. CDR3 bases: TGCAGTGCTAGAGGAAAGACTTCTCGTGAAAAACTGTTTTTT. Protein: CSARGKTSREKLFF.

This clonotype has only a few counts. The chain is built from TRBV7-9 and TRBJ1-6; D is perhaps TRBD1 (5 bases). There are 15 residues in the CDR3. V lost 3 bases to trimming and J lost 10 bases, with 16 bases between them. CDR1 and CDR2 from the germline V gene are SEHNR and FQNEAQ (reference sequence). For the CDR3, the DNA is TGTGCCAGCAGCTTTGTCTCAGGGATGGGGTCACCCCTCCACTTT. Translation gives CASSFVSGMGSPLHF.

V usage is TRBV10-3 and J usage is TRBJ2-1; TRBD2 aligns across 9 bases. Germline assignment: CDR1 ENHRY and CDR2 SYGVKD. Trimming cost V 6 bases and J 6 bases; bases outside gene matches: 9. The CDR3 extends over 15 amino acids. The CDR3: CAIRTRGGQTNEQFF. In DNA form, the CDR3 reads TGTGCCATCAGAACGCGGGGGGGCCAGACCAATGAGCAGTTCTTC.

There are a few counts of this clonotype. The chain recombines TRBV7-9 with TRBJ2-7; no firm D call. The CDR3 spans 11 residues. The V gene lost 3 bases and the J gene lost 5 bases, with 5 bases spanning the gap. Germline V gene data show CDR1 as SEHNR and CDR2 as FQNEAQ (reference sequence). CDR3 DNA: TGTGCCAGCAGCTTTGGGGACGAGCAGTACGTC. This encodes CASSFGDEQYV.

This chain connects TRBV20-1 to TRBJ2-7, with no clear D. The CDR3 is 13 amino acids. CDR1 DFQATT and CDR2 SNEGSKA come from the germline V gene (reference sequence). Trimming cost V 5 bases and J 1 base, with 12 bases left between them. The CDR3 DNA sequence: TGCAGTGCTCGTAAGACACCATCCTACGAGCAGTACGTC. This gives the protein CSARKTPSYEQYV.

The chain has TRBV2 and TRBJ2-3; 8 bases match TRBD2. CDR3 length: 16 amino acids. Germline loops: CDR1 SNHLY, CDR2 FYNNEI. J was trimmed by 5 bases and V by 6 bases; bases with no gene match: 13. The CDR3 spells CASRQSFSGDQDTQYF. For the CDR3, the DNA is TGTGCCAGCAGACAGTCTTTTAGCGGGGATCAAGATACGCAGTATTTT.

This clonotype was seen ten or more times. The CDR3 region has the DNA TGTGCCAGCAGTGATGAGGGACTAATACAAGAGACCCAGTACTTC. This gives the protein CASSDEGLIQETQYF. V and J are TRBV25-1 and TRBJ2-5; the match to TRBD2 covers 7 bases. The CDR3 is made up of 15 amino acids. V dropped 3 bases and J dropped 2; count of bases not matched to a gene: 6. The germline V gene has CDR1 MGHDK and CDR2 SYGVNS.